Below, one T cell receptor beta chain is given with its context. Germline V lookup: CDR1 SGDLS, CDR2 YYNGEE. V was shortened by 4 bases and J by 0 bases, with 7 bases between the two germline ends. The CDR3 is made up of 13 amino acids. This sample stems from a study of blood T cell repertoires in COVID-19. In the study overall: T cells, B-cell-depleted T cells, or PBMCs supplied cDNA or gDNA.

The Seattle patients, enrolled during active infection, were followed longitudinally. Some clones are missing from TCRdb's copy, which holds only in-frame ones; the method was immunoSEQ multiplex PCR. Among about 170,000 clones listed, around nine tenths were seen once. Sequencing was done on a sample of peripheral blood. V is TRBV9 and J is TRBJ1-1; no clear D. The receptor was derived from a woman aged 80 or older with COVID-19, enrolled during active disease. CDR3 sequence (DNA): TGTGCCAGCAGCTTTTCTATGAACACTGAAGCTTTCTTT. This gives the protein CASSFSMNTEAFF.